This TCR beta chain was captured in a study of blood T cells in healthy people across ages. Notes on the study in general: Leaving the PBMCs unsorted stopped any conclusive comparison of naive versus antigen-experienced cells.

Each donor gave roughly 9.8 milliliters of peripheral blood. About this clonotype: Its antigen is as yet unknown.

The authors ran a second PCR of about 7 to 11 cycles using a sample-barcoded 5' primer and a J-beta primer mix. TCRdb passed the 5' RACE reads through MiXCR, listing each CDR3 protein once. Of fewer than 1 million distinct CDR3 sequences in the sample, approximately 48% were seen once. The sequencing sample was made of blood. This clonotype was sampled from a man aged 55 to 70 in good health.

As DNA, the CDR3 is TGTGCCAGCAGCCCAGAGAGCTCCTACAATGAGCAGTTCTTC. Translation gives CASSPESSYNEQFF. This chain links TRBV9 with TRBJ2-1; D remains ambiguous. Germline-derived CDR1 and CDR2 are SGDLS and YYNGEE. The CDR3 consists of 14 residues. V lost 4 bases and J lost 0, with 8 bases in between.